Each of the 8 T cell receptor beta chains below was sequenced from the same sample in a study of blood T cell repertoires in COVID-19. Repertoires were generated with immunoSEQ multiplex PCR, while TCRdb's copy carries only in-frame clones and drops some. This repertoire shows 260,000 or so clones, 70% to 90% found once; its top ten account for 0.7%. Sequencing was done on a sample of peripheral blood. The origin of the receptors is a human donor in a cohort sampled during active COVID-19.

V gene TRBV5-4 combines with J gene TRBJ2-7; TRBD2 is a possible D gene (5 bases). The CDR3 consists of 14 residues. Germline-derived CDR1 and CDR2 are SGHNT and YYREEE (reference sequence). V was cut by 0 bases and J by 6 bases, with 13 bases left in between. In DNA form, the CDR3 reads TGTGCCAGCAGCTTGGGGACTCCGGTACTCGAGCAGTACTTC. Its translation: CASSLGTPVLEQYF.

The V gene is TRBV13, the J gene TRBJ2-2; D might be TRBD2 (6 bases). Germline-derived CDR1 and CDR2 are PRHDT and FYEKMQ (reference sequence). CDR3 size: 16 residues. The V end was cut by 1 base, the J end by 8 bases, with 17 bases between. The CDR3 DNA reads TGTGCCAGCAGCTTAGAGGCGGGATCGATAAAAGGGGAGCTGTTTTTT. This gives the protein CASSLEAGSIKGELFF.

The V gene is TRBV4-1, the J gene TRBJ1-2; D unclear. The ends were cut back, 0 bases at V and 4 bases at J, with 15 bases in the middle. CDR3 length: 16 amino acids. Germline CDR1 is MGHRA and CDR2 is YSYEKL. Here the CDR3 DNA reads TGCGCCAGCAGCCAAGAGAGAATTTCATTCGTCTATGGCTACACCTTC. This gives the protein CASSQERISFVYGYTF.

The CDR3 region has the DNA TGCGCCAGCAGCCATTCCCCGGGGCACAGGGATAATTCACCCCTCCACTTT. Translated: CASSHSPGHRDNSPLHF. The chain is built from TRBV4-3 and TRBJ1-6, with a weak D call TRBD1 (6 bases). Between the trimmed V and J ends, which lost 3 bases and 5 bases, there was a span of 17 bases. From germline, CDR1 is LGHNA and CDR2 YSLEER. This CDR3 comprises 17 residues.

DNA for the CDR3: TGTGCCTGGAGTCGCCCGGTCTCTGGAAACACCATATATTTT. Its translation is CAWSRPVSGNTIYF. V usage is TRBV30 and J usage is TRBJ1-3, with unresolved D. The CDR3 consists of 14 residues. CDR1 GTSNPN and CDR2 SVGIG come from the germline V gene (reference sequence). The V gene lost 2 bases and the J gene lost 0 bases, with 8 bases spanning the gap. Supplemented by reference TRBV30 and TRBJ1-3, the full variable domain reads SQTIHQWPATLVQPVGSPLSLECTVEGTSNPNLYWYRQAAGRGLQLLFYSVGIGQISSEVPQNLSASRPQDRQFILSSKKLLLSDSGFYLCAWSRPVSGNTIYFGEGSWLTVV.

The V gene is TRBV4-1, the J gene TRBJ2-7, with D possibly matching TRBD1 (5 bases). V was clipped by 4 bases and J by 2 bases, with 15 bases between them. CDR3 length: 15 residues. Germline V gene lookup returns CDR1 MGHRA and CDR2 YSYEKL. CDR3 region: CASSRIPKGAYEQYF. In nucleotides, the CDR3 is TGCGCCAGCAGCCGGATCCCTAAAGGGGCCTACGAGCAGTACTTC.

This clone was detected once. This sample also contains other DNA sequences that code for the same CDR3. The J gene is TRBJ1-2, the V gene TRBV20-1; D uncertain. The V gene's germline CDR1 is DFQATT and CDR2 SNEGSKA (reference sequence). The CDR3 consists of 11 residues. V lost 2 bases and J lost 4, with 5 bases in between. As DNA, the CDR3 is TGCAGTGCTAGACAGTCCTATGGCTACACCTTC. Protein: CSARQSYGYTF.

The chain uses TRBV2 and TRBJ1-4; D not certain. The CDR3 consists of 11 residues. The germline CDR1 and CDR2 sequences are SNHLY and FYNNEI. Trimming took 7 bases from V and 8 from J, leaving 8 bases between them. The CDR3 DNA follows: TGTGCCAGCAAGAGTTGGGAAAAACTGTTTTTT. This translates into CASKSWEKLFF.